Listed below are T cell receptor beta chains from one sample, sequenced in a study of blood T cell repertoires in COVID-19. TCRdb's table, derived via immunoSEQ multiplex PCR, lists solely in-frame clones and lacks some. The table shows over 200,000 clones, with roughly nine tenths occurring only once. Sequencing was performed on peripheral blood. All receptors derive from a man aged 35 to 55 with acute or convalescent COVID-19. Each CDR3 is given with its conserved first and last residue.

v_gene,j_gene,len,CDR3aa
TRBV30,TRBJ1-3,15,CACPRPGSEGNTIYF
TRBV7-6,TRBJ2-1,15,CASSLGQNVYNEQFF
TRBV4-3,TRBJ1-6,20,CASSQVVGQGIYPYNSPLHF
TRBV5-5,TRBJ2-1,15,CASSLDRGSYNEQFF
TRBV3-1/TRBV3-2,TRBJ2-1,15,CASSQDRGSGNEQFF
TRBV7-9,TRBJ2-7,15,CASSPTSGRAHEQYF
TRBV5-1,TRBJ2-7,13,CASSLQGGDEQYF
TRBV27,TRBJ2-2,15,CASSLSSLNTGELFF
TRBV25-1,TRBJ2-3,16,CASSDGTSGSTDTQYF
TRBV6-5,TRBJ2-1,16,CASSYPTGGSSNEQFF
TRBV18,TRBJ2-7,13,CASSPSGGQGAHF
TRBV27,TRBJ2-7,14,CASSLAGLHYEQYF
TRBV18,TRBJ2-3,17,CASSPGEGQGWTDTQYF
TRBV5-1,TRBJ2-5,17,CASSEALAGGPEETQYF
TRBV3-1/TRBV3-2,TRBJ2-7,12,CASSQSDSEQYF
TRBV27,TRBJ1-2,15,CASSLGKGDYYGYTF
TRBV25-1,TRBJ2-1,14,CASSETKPDNEQFF
TRBV6-2/TRBV6-3,TRBJ2-3,14,CASSQQASTDTQYF
TRBV7-9,TRBJ1-2,15,CATVSEVGGGYGYTF
TRBV6-5,TRBJ2-7,15,CASSYGGLGRYEQYF